Sequencing of this TCR beta chain was carried out in a study of graft-versus-host responses after intestinal transplantation. General study points: Patients with graft-donor T cell macrochimerism had high graft-versus-host to host-versus-graft clonal ratios in allografts.

A word on this clone: Its antigen is unidentified.

Germline CDR1 and CDR2: MNHNS and SASEGT. The CDR3 runs to 13 residues. Trimming took off 10 bases at V and 0 bases at J, with 12 bases between the two ends. Libraries were prepared by immunoSEQ multiplex PCR; TCRdb keeps only in-frame clonotypes and omits some of them. The table records 65,000 to 85,000 clones, over 75% of them present only once. The source material was unstimulated CD8+ T cells sorted from spleen or lymph node cells, sampled before transplant. V and J are TRBV6-1 and TRBJ2-5, with unresolved D. The clonotype comes from a human donor who was the organ donor for an intestinal transplant. The CDR3 sequence: CATPRGYQETQYF. In DNA, the CDR3 is TGTGCCACGCCGCGCGGATACCAAGAGACCCAGTACTTC.